A selection of T cell receptor beta chains follows, all from one sample in a study of T cells after yellow fever vaccination. TCRdb itself ran the 5' RACE reads through MiXCR, one entry per CDR3 protein. The sample holds about 500,000 distinct CDR3 sequences, less than 20% seen once. Material: PBMCs, obtained 5 days after the first yellow fever vaccination. The receptor source for this set is a man aged 18 to 29 who received the YFV17D yellow fever vaccine. The CDR3 runs from the conserved cysteine through the conserved F or W. Each record gives: V gene, D gene, clone size, J gene, CDR3 DNA, CDR3 protein. A D gene is named only where the DNA matches it firmly. Size is omitted from some rows. Given values are once, few, many or a class for expanded clones.

V gene: TRBV15
D gene: TRBD1
clone size: few
J gene: TRBJ2-7
CDR3 DNA: TGTGCCACCAGCCCGGGACAGTCCTACGAGCAGTACTTC
CDR3 protein: CATSPGQSYEQYF

V gene: TRBV6-2/TRBV6-3
D gene: .
clone size: .
J gene: TRBJ2-5
CDR3 DNA: TGTGCCAGCAGTTACGTTCAAGAGACCCAGTACTTC
CDR3 protein: CASSYVQETQYF

V gene: TRBV7-8
D gene: TRBD1
clone size: .
J gene: TRBJ1-2
CDR3 DNA: TGTGCCAGCAGCTTAGCGGATGGCAGGGGGAAGGGCTACACCTTC
CDR3 protein: CASSLADGRGKGYTF

V gene: TRBV6-4
D gene: .
clone size: few
J gene: TRBJ2-2
CDR3 DNA: TGTGCCACCCTCTTCCCCGGGGAGCTGTTTTTT
CDR3 protein: CATLFPGELFF

V gene: TRBV11-2
D gene: .
clone size: .
J gene: TRBJ2-2
CDR3 DNA: TGTGCCAGCAGCCCGGGACCTATAAACACCGGGGAGCTGTTTTTT
CDR3 protein: CASSPGPINTGELFF

V gene: TRBV7-4
D gene: .
clone size: .
J gene: TRBJ1-1
CDR3 DNA: TGTGCCAGCAGCTTAGCAGGGGGTATAATTGAAGCTTTCTTT
CDR3 protein: CASSLAGGIIEAFF

V gene: TRBV19
D gene: .
clone size: few
J gene: TRBJ2-7
CDR3 DNA: TGTGCCAGTAGTCGTGGGGACGGTGGCGACGAGCAGTACTTC
CDR3 protein: CASSRGDGGDEQYF

V gene: TRBV20-1
D gene: .
clone size: .
J gene: TRBJ2-2
CDR3 DNA: TGCAGTGCTAGTTGGGGCCCCGGGGAGCTGTTTTTT
CDR3 protein: CSASWGPGELFF

V gene: TRBV10-3
D gene: TRBD2
clone size: few
J gene: TRBJ2-5
CDR3 DNA: TGTGCCATCAGTGAGATTTCTAGCGGGGGTTATGGGACCCAGTACTTC
CDR3 protein: CAISEISSGGYGTQYF

V gene: TRBV6-5
D gene: TRBD1
clone size: few
J gene: TRBJ2-7
CDR3 DNA: TGTGCCAGCAGTTCGCCCGGGACAGGGGCCTACGAGCAGTACTTC
CDR3 protein: CASSSPGTGAYEQYF

V gene: TRBV20-1
D gene: .
clone size: few
J gene: TRBJ2-2
CDR3 DNA: TGCTGTGCTAGAGATCCCCAGGGGATTAATACCGGGGAGCTGTTTTTT
CDR3 protein: CCARDPQGINTGELFF

V gene: TRBV6-1
D gene: TRBD2
clone size: .
J gene: TRBJ2-2
CDR3 DNA: TGTGCCAGCAGGTCCCCCGGGGGGGGGGCGAACACCGGGGAGCTGTTTTTT
CDR3 protein: CASRSPGGGANTGELFF

V gene: TRBV5-6
D gene: .
clone size: few
J gene: TRBJ2-5
CDR3 DNA: TGTGCCAGCAGCTTGGGTGACGCCATATCCCAGTACTTC
CDR3 protein: CASSLGDAISQYF

V gene: TRBV7-7
D gene: .
clone size: many
J gene: TRBJ2-3
CDR3 DNA: TGTGCTAGCAGCTCAGGGGGAGGCTGGGGGCCTTCCCGCACAGATACGCAGTATTTT
CDR3 protein: CASSSGGGWGPSRTDTQYF

V gene: TRBV4-1
D gene: .
clone size: many
J gene: TRBJ1-1
CDR3 DNA: TGCGCCAGCAGCCAAACTACCCAGGGGAATACTGAAGCTTTCTTT
CDR3 protein: CASSQTTQGNTEAFF

V gene: TRBV11-2
D gene: TRBD2
clone size: .
J gene: TRBJ2-3
CDR3 DNA: TGTGCCAGCAGCTTAGCTAGCGGGGGGGCCCCAGATACGCAGTATTTT
CDR3 protein: CASSLASGGAPDTQYF

V gene: TRBV3-1
D gene: TRBD2
clone size: few
J gene: TRBJ2-3
CDR3 DNA: TGTGCCAGCAGCATCTCAGCGGGGGGGTGGCAGTATTTT
CDR3 protein: CASSISAGGWQYF

V gene: TRBV30
D gene: TRBD1
clone size: .
J gene: TRBJ2-2
CDR3 DNA: TGTGCCTGGGGGACAGGTAACACCGGGGAGCTGTTTTTT
CDR3 protein: CAWGTGNTGELFF

V gene: TRBV29-1
D gene: .
clone size: .
J gene: TRBJ2-1
CDR3 DNA: TGCAGCGTGGCCGGGGGGCCCCTCAATGAGCAGTTCTTC
CDR3 protein: CSVAGGPLNEQFF

V gene: TRBV7-9
D gene: .
clone size: .
J gene: TRBJ1-2
CDR3 DNA: TGTGCCAGCACAAGGGGGAACGGTGGCTACACCTTC
CDR3 protein: CASTRGNGGYTF

V gene: TRBV28
D gene: .
clone size: .
J gene: TRBJ1-5
CDR3 DNA: TGTGCCGGATCGTGGGGCAGCAATCAGCCCCAGCATTTT
CDR3 protein: CAGSWGSNQPQHF

V gene: TRBV7-9
D gene: .
clone size: .
J gene: TRBJ2-2
CDR3 DNA: TGTGCCAGCAGCCAGGGGCTAGCCCCAGGCACCGGGGAGCTGTTTTTT
CDR3 protein: CASSQGLAPGTGELFF

V gene: TRBV9
D gene: .
clone size: .
J gene: TRBJ1-4
CDR3 DNA: TGTGCCAGCAGCCTCAGGGGTTATGATGAAAAACTGTTTTTT
CDR3 protein: CASSLRGYDEKLFF

V gene: TRBV4-3
D gene: .
clone size: .
J gene: TRBJ2-2
CDR3 DNA: TGCGCCAGCAGCCAGGACACCTACACCGGGGAGCTGTTTTTT
CDR3 protein: CASSQDTYTGELFF

V gene: TRBV5-1
D gene: .
clone size: few
J gene: TRBJ2-2
CDR3 DNA: TGCGCCAGCAGCGATACAGACACCGGGGAGCTGTTTTTT
CDR3 protein: CASSDTDTGELFF

V gene: TRBV2
D gene: .
clone size: .
J gene: TRBJ1-1
CDR3 DNA: TGTGCCAGCAAAAGGGACAAGAACACTGAAGCTTTCTTT
CDR3 protein: CASKRDKNTEAFF

V gene: TRBV6-2/TRBV6-3
D gene: TRBD1
clone size: few
J gene: TRBJ1-5
CDR3 DNA: TGTGCCAGCAGTACTAACGGAGCCACATGGACAGGGGGTGGCAATCAGCCCCAGCATTTT
CDR3 protein: CASSTNGATWTGGGNQPQHF

V gene: TRBV19
D gene: TRBD1
clone size: few
J gene: TRBJ1-2
CDR3 DNA: TGTGCCAGTAGTATCCTTGGACAGGGTAGAGGCTACACCTTC
CDR3 protein: CASSILGQGRGYTF

V gene: TRBV7-2
D gene: .
clone size: few
J gene: TRBJ2-2
CDR3 DNA: TGTGCCAGCAGCTATAGGGGGAACACCGGGGAGCTGTTTTTT
CDR3 protein: CASSYRGNTGELFF

V gene: TRBV6-2/TRBV6-3
D gene: .
clone size: .
J gene: TRBJ1-2
CDR3 DNA: TGTGCCAGCAGTTATTCGGCCAGGGACTATGGCTACACCTTC
CDR3 protein: CASSYSARDYGYTF

V gene: TRBV9
D gene: TRBD2
clone size: .
J gene: TRBJ2-3
CDR3 DNA: TGTGCCAGCAGCCACGGGACTAGAGTTTCAGATACGCAGTATTTT
CDR3 protein: CASSHGTRVSDTQYF

V gene: TRBV25-1
D gene: .
clone size: few
J gene: TRBJ1-2
CDR3 DNA: TGTGCCAGCAGTGGGCAGGAAAACTATGGCTACACCTTC
CDR3 protein: CASSGQENYGYTF

V gene: TRBV7-3
D gene: .
clone size: few
J gene: TRBJ1-1
CDR3 DNA: TGTGCCAGCAGCTTAATAGCAGGGGAATACACTGAAGCTTTCTTT
CDR3 protein: CASSLIAGEYTEAFF

V gene: TRBV3-1
D gene: .
clone size: many
J gene: TRBJ2-7
CDR3 DNA: TGTGCCAGCAGCCCCCAGGGTCACGAGCAGTACTTC
CDR3 protein: CASSPQGHEQYF

V gene: TRBV27
D gene: .
clone size: few
J gene: TRBJ2-1
CDR3 DNA: TGTGCCAGCAGTTTCCAGGGGCTTAACAATGAGCAGTTCTTC
CDR3 protein: CASSFQGLNNEQFF

V gene: TRBV7-2
D gene: .
clone size: few
J gene: TRBJ2-1
CDR3 DNA: TGTGCCAGCAGCCAGGGTGGGGGGATCCATGAGCAGTTCTTC
CDR3 protein: CASSQGGGIHEQFF

V gene: TRBV20-1
D gene: .
clone size: few
J gene: TRBJ2-7
CDR3 DNA: TGCAGTGCTAGATGGCCGGGACTCAGGGGCGAGCAGTACTTC
CDR3 protein: CSARWPGLRGEQYF

V gene: TRBV19
D gene: .
clone size: .
J gene: TRBJ2-5
CDR3 DNA: TGTGCCAGTAGTCGAAGAGGGACCGGGCTCGGGACCCAGTACTTC
CDR3 protein: CASSRRGTGLGTQYF

V gene: TRBV9
D gene: TRBD1
clone size: few
J gene: TRBJ1-1
CDR3 DNA: TGTGCCAGCAGCGGACGACAGGGGCCGAACACTGAAGCTTTCTTT
CDR3 protein: CASSGRQGPNTEAFF

V gene: TRBV6-1
D gene: .
clone size: .
J gene: TRBJ1-2
CDR3 DNA: TGTGCCAGCAGTGAAGCTTATGGAGGGCTAGTCTATGGCTACACCTTC
CDR3 protein: CASSEAYGGLVYGYTF

V gene: TRBV2
D gene: .
clone size: few
J gene: TRBJ1-5
CDR3 DNA: TGTGCCATCAGTTCTATAGAGGTATCAGGGGATTATATTCAGCCCCAGCATTTT
CDR3 protein: CAISSIEVSGDYIQPQHF

V gene: TRBV7-9
D gene: .
clone size: many
J gene: TRBJ2-3
CDR3 DNA: TGTGCCAGCAGCTTGGACTTTTATACGCAGTATTTT
CDR3 protein: CASSLDFYTQYF

V gene: TRBV6-5
D gene: .
clone size: .
J gene: TRBJ2-1
CDR3 DNA: TGTGCCAGCAGTTACTCCAACCGGGACGGATATGAGCAGTTCTTC
CDR3 protein: CASSYSNRDGYEQFF

V gene: TRBV6-1
D gene: .
clone size: few
J gene: TRBJ2-1
CDR3 DNA: TGTGCCAGCAGGCCAACCTCAGGGGGAGGGTACAATGAGCAGTTCTTC
CDR3 protein: CASRPTSGGGYNEQFF

V gene: TRBV20-1
D gene: TRBD1
clone size: .
J gene: TRBJ1-1
CDR3 DNA: TGCAGTGCTAGCCGGTCCGGACAGGGCCGGACTGAAGCTTTCTTT
CDR3 protein: CSASRSGQGRTEAFF

V gene: TRBV4-1
D gene: .
clone size: few
J gene: TRBJ1-1
CDR3 DNA: TGCGCCAGCAGCCACGACAGTCACACTGAAGCTTTCTTT
CDR3 protein: CASSHDSHTEAFF

V gene: TRBV4-3
D gene: .
clone size: few
J gene: TRBJ1-2
CDR3 DNA: TGCGCCAGCAGCCCCGTCCACTTTGACCTTTCCTATGGCTACACCTTC
CDR3 protein: CASSPVHFDLSYGYTF

V gene: TRBV7-8
D gene: TRBD2
clone size: .
J gene: TRBJ2-1
CDR3 DNA: TGTGCCAGCAGCACGCGGGGGGCTTTTTACAATGAGCAGTTCTTC
CDR3 protein: CASSTRGAFYNEQFF

V gene: TRBV19
D gene: .
clone size: .
J gene: TRBJ2-2
CDR3 DNA: TGTGCCAGTAGTATAGAGAGGGCTTACACCGGGGAGCTGTTTTTT
CDR3 protein: CASSIERAYTGELFF

V gene: TRBV7-9
D gene: TRBD1
clone size: .
J gene: TRBJ2-1
CDR3 DNA: TGTGCCAGCAGCTTACAGGGGGCTTTTGATGAGCAGTTCTTC
CDR3 protein: CASSLQGAFDEQFF

V gene: TRBV7-2
D gene: .
clone size: few
J gene: TRBJ2-5
CDR3 DNA: TGTGCCAGCAGCTTGACAGGTGAAGGGACCCAGTACTTC
CDR3 protein: CASSLTGEGTQYF

V gene: TRBV19
D gene: .
clone size: few
J gene: TRBJ2-2
CDR3 DNA: TGTGCCAGTAGTATGGGACCGAACACCGGGGAGCTGTTTTTT
CDR3 protein: CASSMGPNTGELFF

V gene: TRBV7-9
D gene: .
clone size: few
J gene: TRBJ1-1
CDR3 DNA: TGTGCCAGCAGCTTAGTCCCGGAGAACACTGAAGCTTTCTTT
CDR3 protein: CASSLVPENTEAFF

V gene: TRBV7-2
D gene: TRBD2
clone size: many
J gene: TRBJ2-1
CDR3 DNA: TGTGCCAGCAGCTTAGTAGCTAGCGGCAATGAGCAGTTCTTC
CDR3 protein: CASSLVASGNEQFF

V gene: TRBV16
D gene: TRBD1
clone size: few
J gene: TRBJ1-4
CDR3 DNA: TGTGCCAGCTTCGCTCCCAGGGGGCGCGGAGTAGGAGAAAAACTGTTTTTT
CDR3 protein: CASFAPRGRGVGEKLFF